The clone carrying this T cell receptor (beta chain) showed up many times. Its antigen is still unknown. Graves' hyperthyroidism without ophthalmopathy progression within 18 months was termed stable. A patient was excluded if there was uncontrolled infection, other autoimmune disease, pregnancy or lactation. Germline V lookup: CDR1 PRHDT, CDR2 FYEKMQ (reference sequence). V was shortened by 5 bases and J by 4 bases, with 20 bases between the two germline ends. This CDR3 has 16 amino acids. There were TCR beta CDR3 regions amplified from RNA transcripts. During a first-round RT-PCR of the TCR CDR3, the HTBI primer set was used. MiXCR, applied by TCRdb to the multiplex PCR reads, yields one record per CDR3 protein. There are about 690,000 distinct CDR3 sequences in the sample; around a sixth occur only once, and around 16% lies in the top ten. The data originate from a study of T cells in Graves' hyperthyroidism and ophthalmopathy.

Notes on the study in general: The model's output predicted ophthalmopathy at a median of roughly 6.9 months prior to onset. Researchers found most expanded thyroid clonotypes above 0.001 in blood as well.

This receptor was obtained from a man aged 50-60 years with Graves' hyperthyroidism. The sequencing sample was made of blood. The chain uses TRBV13 and TRBJ1-1; D perhaps matches TRBD1 (5 bases). CDR3 bases: TGTGCCAGCAGCCCCCCCCCCCGGGACTCCGGCACTGAAGCTTTCTTT. Protein sequence: CASSPPPRDSGTEAFF.